The 32 T cell receptor beta chains below were found in one sample sequenced in a study of T-cell reconstitution after alpha-beta-depleted transplantation in children. Researchers prepared the TCRbeta library using unique molecular identifiers, the study reports. In TCRdb, the PCR reads were re-called with MiXCR into one record per CDR3 protein. The table records about 610,000 distinct CDR3 sequences, more than 9% of them present only once. The sample consisted of PBMCs from the stem cell graft donor, taken from the stem cell graft. Receptors originate from a human donor who donated a stem cell graft to a child with acute myeloid leukemia.

The chain joins TRBV3-1 to TRBJ2-2, with 11 nucleotides matching TRBD2. This CDR3 contains 14 residues. Germline V CDR1 and CDR2: LGHDT, YNNKEL (reference sequence). After removal of 8 bases from V and 4 bases from J, the junction contained 3 bases not matched to a gene. In nucleotides, the CDR3 is TGTGCCAGCGGGACTAGCGGAACCACCGGGGAGCTGTTTTTT. Protein: CASGTSGTTGELFF.

V gene TRBV4-3 combines with J gene TRBJ2-7, with D perhaps assigned TRBD1 or TRBD2 (6 bases each). This CDR3 is 13 amino acids long. The V gene's germline CDR1 is LGHNA and CDR2 YSLEER. V lost 0 bases to trimming and J lost 9 bases, with 12 bases between them. The CDR3 protein is CASSQEGGGRQYF. The CDR3 nucleotides read TGCGCCAGCAGCCAAGAAGGAGGGGGGAGGCAGTACTTC.

This clonotype turned up a few times. This sequence joins TRBV15 and TRBJ1-4; perhaps TRBD1 as D (5 bases). V lost 3 bases, J lost 0 bases, and 8 bases lay in between. The length of the CDR3 is 15 residues. Germline V lookup: CDR1 LNHNV, CDR2 YYDKDF (reference sequence). The CDR3 coding sequence is TGTGCCACCAGCAGGGGGGGTGCAACTAATGAAAAACTGTTTTTT. It yields the protein CATSRGGATNEKLFF.

This chain connects TRBV20-1 to TRBJ2-2; 7 bases map to TRBD1. Trimming at V came to 2 bases and at J to 6 bases, leaving 9 bases not matched to a gene. CDR1 is DFQATT and CDR2 is SNEGSKA in the germline V gene (reference sequence). The CDR3 contains 15 residues. CDR3 sequence reads: CSARREPGGSGELFF. The CDR3 coding sequence is TGCAGTGCTAGACGCGAACCAGGGGGTTCCGGGGAGCTGTTTTTT.

This clonotype was counted at least ten times. The V call is TRBV12-3 or TRBV12-4, the J call TRBJ1-2; TRBD1 agrees at 7 bases. The CDR3 covers 17 residues. V lost 6 bases to trimming and J lost 0 bases; unmatched junction nucleotides: 13. CDR3 sequence: CASSPITGATSNYGYTF. As DNA, the CDR3 is TGTGCCAGCAGCCCAATAACAGGGGCGACCTCTAACTATGGCTACACCTTC.

V is TRBV12-3 or TRBV12-4 and J is TRBJ2-2, with D possibly matching TRBD2 (5 bases). V lost 2 bases and J 3 bases, leaving 10 bases between the germline ends. CDR3 length equals 15 residues. Here the CDR3 reads CASSLSLRDTGELFF. The CDR3 nucleotides are TGTGCCAGCAGTTTAAGTCTGAGGGACACCGGGGAGCTGTTTTTT.

The chain joins TRBV20-1 to TRBJ2-7, with D possibly being TRBD2 (6 bases). Germline values: CDR1 DFQATT, CDR2 SNEGSKA (reference sequence). There are 13 residues in the CDR3. V dropped 3 bases and J dropped 3 bases, with 12 bases sitting between them. The CDR3 loop is CSASGAGIYEQYF. The CDR3 DNA reads TGCAGTGCTAGTGGGGCGGGAATCTACGAGCAGTACTTC.

This clonotype was counted at least ten times. The chain uses TRBV18 and TRBJ2-1, with 9 bases fitting TRBD2. V dropped 5 bases and J dropped 7; count of bases not matched to a gene: 6. The V gene's germline CDR1 is KGHSH and CDR2 LQKENI. This CDR3 is 14 amino acids long. CDR3 nucleotides: TGTGCCAGCTCAACCCAGCGGGAGGTAAATGAGCAGTTCTTC. This gives the protein CASSTQREVNEQFF.

The chain couples TRBV11-1 to TRBJ2-6; TRBD1 matches 9 bases. The V gene's germline CDR1 is SGHAT and CDR2 FQDESV (reference sequence). The trim removed 3 bases at V and 1 base at J, leaving 7 bases unmatched. The CDR3 has 18 amino acids. The CDR3 loop reads CASSFRRDRVSGANVLTF. CDR3 nucleotide sequence: TGTGCCAGCAGCTTCAGGCGGGACAGGGTTTCTGGGGCCAACGTCCTGACTTTC.

In this sample, this clonotype turned up a few times. The rearrangement joins TRBV10-3 to TRBJ2-5; no definite D call. The CDR3 extends over 11 amino acids. The ends were cut back, 4 bases at V and 4 bases at J, with 4 bases in the middle. Germline CDR1 and CDR2: ENHRY and SYGVKD. The CDR3 DNA is TGTGCCATCAGTGTGTCAGAGACCCAGTACTTC. This gives the protein CAISVSETQYF.

This clonotype was seen a few times. The chain uses TRBV20-1 and TRBJ2-7; tentatively, D is TRBD2 (5 bases). Germline V lookup: CDR1 DFQATT, CDR2 SNEGSKA (reference sequence). This CDR3 contains 14 residues. V was shortened by 3 bases and J by 3 bases, with 15 bases between the two germline ends. CDR3 DNA sequence: TGCAGTGCTAGTTTCCCGGGGAAATTCTACGAGCAGTACTTC. Translating gives CSASFPGKFYEQYF.

In this sample, this clonotype turned up many times. V and J are TRBV15 and TRBJ2-5; 14 positions agree with TRBD2. The CDR3 runs to 14 residues. V trimming: 8 bases; J trimming: 4 bases; junction bases outside the gene matches: 3. In germline, CDR1 is LNHNV, CDR2 YYDKDF (reference sequence). CDR3 loop: CATGTSGSGETQYF. In nucleotides, the CDR3 is TGTGCCACCGGGACTAGCGGGAGTGGAGAGACCCAGTACTTC.

This clonotype was found many times. The chain is built from TRBV10-3 and TRBJ2-5; either TRBD1 or TRBD2 may fit D (5 bases each). CDR3 length: 11 amino acids. V gave up 0 bases and J gave up 9 bases, with 5 bases separating them. Germline-derived CDR1 and CDR2 are ENHRY and SYGVKD. For the CDR3, the DNA is TGTGCCATCAGTGAGTCGGGGGCCCAGTACTTC. Protein product: CAISESGAQYF.

This clonotype was recorded a few times. The rearrangement joins TRBV5-1 to TRBJ2-3; D remains ambiguous. CDR1 is SGHRS and CDR2 is YFSETQ in the germline V gene. The V gene lost 3 bases and the J gene lost 5 bases, with 16 bases spanning the gap. This CDR3 is built from 15 residues. The CDR3 nucleotides read TGCGCCAGCAGCTCGACCAGTACCTCACAAGATACGCAGTATTTT. Translated: CASSSTSTSQDTQYF. The whole variable domain, remainder taken from reference TRBV5-1 and TRBJ2-3, is KAGVTQTPRYLIKTRGQQVTLSCSPISGHRSVSWYQQTPGQGLQFLFEYFSETQRNKGNFPGRFSGRQFSNSRSEMNVSTLELGDSALYLCASSSTSTSQDTQYFGPGTRLTVL.

This chain links TRBV5-1 with TRBJ2-1, with 13 bases that match TRBD2. J gave up 10 bases and V 3 bases, and 4 bases lay outside the gene matches. This CDR3 is built from 14 residues. From germline, CDR1 is SGHRS and CDR2 YFSETQ. The CDR3 DNA follows: TGCGCCAGCAGCTGGGGACTAGCGGGGCCAGAGCAGTTCTTC. Protein product: CASSWGLAGPEQFF. The entire variable domain, with the rest obtained from reference TRBV5-1 and TRBJ2-1, is as follows: KAGVTQTPRYLIKTRGQQVTLSCSPISGHRSVSWYQQTPGQGLQFLFEYFSETQRNKGNFPGRFSGRQFSNSRSEMNVSTLELGDSALYLCASSWGLAGPEQFFGPGTRLTVL.

This clonotype has a count of ten or more. V and J are TRBV10-3 and TRBJ2-7; 16 bases fit TRBD2. The CDR3 sequence is 14 residues long. J lost 7 bases, V lost 6 bases, and 3 bases had no gene match. Germline-derived CDR1 and CDR2 are ENHRY and SYGVKD. CDR3 sequence reads: CAIRSGLAGGEQYF. The CDR3 DNA follows: TGTGCCATCAGATCGGGACTAGCGGGAGGGGAGCAGTACTTC.

This clonotype was observed at least ten times. The CDR3 nucleotides are TGTATCACCGGGACTGGATACAATGAGCAGTTCTTC. Translation: CITGTGYNEQFF. J is TRBJ2-1 and V is TRBV6-5; D perhaps matches TRBD2 (6 bases). The CDR3 sequence is 12 residues long. Germline values: CDR1 MNHEY, CDR2 SVGAGI.

This chain uses TRBV29-1 with TRBJ2-6; no clear D. The CDR3 has 13 residues. Germline CDR1 SQVTM, CDR2 ANQGSEA. V was cut by 7 bases and J by 0 bases, with 7 bases left in between. CDR3 protein: CSARFSGANVLTF. Written as DNA, the CDR3 is TGCAGCGCTCGATTCTCTGGGGCCAACGTCCTGACTTTC. The whole variable domain, filled in from reference TRBV29-1 and TRBJ2-6, reads SAVISQKPSRDICQRGTSLTIQCQVDSQVTMMFWYRQQPGQSLTLIATANQGSEATYESGFVIDKFPISRPNLTFSTLTVSNMSPEDSSIYLCSARFSGANVLTFGAGSRLTVL.

The V and J genes are TRBV27 and TRBJ2-3, with 12 bases identical to TRBD2. Germline CDR1 MNHEY, CDR2 SMNVEV (reference sequence). V lost 6 bases and J lost 3; bases outside the gene matches: 16. This CDR3 is 19 amino acids long. CDR3 DNA sequence: TGTGCCAGCAGCCCCCGGAGTACGACTAGCGGGAGAGGGACAGATACGCAGTATTTT. It is translated as CASSPRSTTSGRGTDTQYF.

In this sample, this clonotype turned up many times. The rearrangement joins TRBV7-2 to TRBJ2-7, with 10 bases aligning to TRBD2. The CDR3 contains 15 residues. Germline-derived CDR1 and CDR2 are SGHTA and FQGNSA. V shed 6 bases and J 6 bases; nucleotides not matched to a gene: 11. The CDR3 nucleotides read TGTGCCAGCAGTACCTCCGGGACTAGCGCCGGCGAGCAGTACTTC. This translates into CASSTSGTSAGEQYF.

This clonotype was seen ten or more times. The gene calls are TRBV24-1 and TRBJ2-3; 8 nucleotides line up with TRBD1. The trim removed 1 base at V and 2 bases at J, leaving 4 bases unmatched. This CDR3 is built from 16 residues. From germline, CDR1 is KGHDR and CDR2 SFDVKD. The DNA for the CDR3 is TGTGCCACCAGTGATTTCGCAGGGGGCAACACAGATACGCAGTATTTT. Amino acid sequence: CATSDFAGGNTDTQYF.

CDR3 sequence reads: CASSGFSGNTIYF. DNA for the CDR3: TGTGCCAGCAGCGGATTCTCTGGAAACACCATATATTTT. The genes are TRBV25-1 and TRBJ1-3; D is undetermined. Trimming left V 6 bases short and J 0 bases short, with 6 bases between. The germline gives CDR1 MGHDK, CDR2 SYGVNS. CDR3 size: 13 residues.

This clonotype was detected only a few times. The V gene is TRBV29-1, the J gene TRBJ2-1; 14 positions match TRBD2. Trimming took 5 bases from V and 5 from J; bases not matched to a gene: 14. CDR1 and CDR2 from the germline V gene are SQVTM and ANQGSEA. CDR3 size: 18 residues. CDR3 nucleotide sequence: TGCAGCGTTCGCCCTGGGACTAGCGGGAGAGGTTATAACAATGAGCAGTTCTTC. It is translated as CSVRPGTSGRGYNNEQFF.

This clonotype was seen at least ten times. The genes are TRBV7-2 and TRBJ2-1; TRBD2 matches 16 bases. Germline V gene sequence: CDR1 SGHTA, CDR2 FQGNSA. V dropped 0 bases and J dropped 9; count of bases not matched to a gene: 8. The CDR3 is made up of 18 amino acids. CDR3 sequence reads: CASSLAPGLAGGKSEQFF. The CDR3 DNA is TGTGCCAGCAGCTTAGCTCCGGGACTAGCGGGAGGGAAGAGTGAGCAGTTCTTC.

This clonotype was found many times. The chain employs TRBV21-1 and TRBJ2-7; the table's D gene call, TRBD1, was not cross checked with the DNA. TRBV21-1 has pseudogene status. The CDR3 runs 12 residues. CDR3 amino acids: CASRTGGCEQYF. The DNA for the CDR3 is TGTGCCAGCAGGACAGGGGGCTGCGAGCAGTACTTC.

This clonotype was seen a handful of times. The gene calls are TRBV11-2 and TRBJ2-1; D possibly corresponds to TRBD2 (6 bases). Germline V CDR1 and CDR2: SGHAT, FQNNGV. V lost 6 bases and J 8 bases, leaving 14 bases between the germline ends. The CDR3 loop spans 13 amino acids. CDR3 nucleotides: TGTGCCAGCAGGCAAACTAGCTTACATGAGCAGTTCTTC. Residues: CASRQTSLHEQFF.

This clonotype was observed a few times. This chain uses TRBV6-2 or TRBV6-3 with TRBJ2-1; the match to TRBD1 covers 9 bases. V lost 8 bases, J lost 7 bases, and 9 bases stayed unmatched. There are 14 residues in the CDR3. CDR1 is MNHEY, CDR2 SVGEGT, per germline. The DNA for the CDR3 is TGTGCCAGCTGTTCGGGACAGGGTTCTAATGAGCAGTTCTTC. Amino acid sequence: CASCSGQGSNEQFF.

This clonotype was detected many times. This chain uses TRBV20-1 with TRBJ2-1, with D maybe TRBD2 (6 bases). The CDR3 totals 14 residues. Germline V lookup: CDR1 DFQATT, CDR2 SNEGSKA (reference sequence). Trimming removed 7 bases at V and 0 bases at J, with 13 bases between. The CDR3 bases are TGCAGTGGGGCGGGGACCGGCTCCTACAATGAGCAGTTCTTC. It specifies CSGAGTGSYNEQFF.

This clonotype has just a few counts. The V gene is TRBV24-1, the J gene TRBJ2-3, with 7 bases that match TRBD1. CDR3 length: 14 residues. Germline V gene lookup returns CDR1 KGHDR and CDR2 SFDVKD. The J segment lost 6 bases and the V segment lost 1 base, leaving 3 bases of the junction unmatched. The CDR3 region is CATSDLGRGDTQYF. CDR3 DNA sequence: TGTGCCACCAGTGATTTAGGCAGGGGGGATACGCAGTATTTT.

This clonotype was seen many times. The chain is built from TRBV6-5 and TRBJ1-1; a weak D match, TRBD1 (5 bases). The length of the CDR3 is 13 residues. With 1 base removed from V and 5 bases from J, the gap between germline ends came to 8 bases. CDR1 is MNHEY and CDR2 is SVGAGI in the germline V gene. CDR3 sequence reads: CASSYFGGTEAFF. CDR3 nucleotide sequence: TGTGCCAGCAGTTACTTTGGGGGTACTGAAGCTTTCTTT.

The V call is TRBV20-1, the J call TRBJ2-1, with TRBD1 matching 9 bases. CDR1 is DFQATT, CDR2 SNEGSKA, per germline (reference sequence). The trim removed 3 bases at V and 4 bases at J, leaving 1 base unmatched. The CDR3 has 13 residues. CDR3 bases: TGCAGTGCTAGTGACAGGGGGTACAATGAGCAGTTCTTC. Translating it yields CSASDRGYNEQFF.

This clonotype was found once. The chain links TRBV14 to TRBJ2-1, with D unresolved. The CDR3 contains 15 residues. With 0 bases removed from V and 0 bases from J, the gap between germline ends came to 6 bases. Germline assignment: CDR1 SGHDN and CDR2 FVKESK. The CDR3 loop reads CASSQEYASYNEQFF. For the CDR3, the DNA is TGTGCCAGCAGCCAAGAATATGCCTCCTACAATGAGCAGTTCTTC.